This TCR beta chain was recovered during a study of PD-1 blockade in mismatch repair-deficient tumors. In the study overall: Enrolled about 2013-2017, patients had progressing, pretreated mismatch repair-deficient cancers of about a dozen types.

As to this clone: Its target is unknown.

Only in-frame clones appear in the TCRdb table, and some are missing; sequencing was by immunoSEQ multiplex PCR. The data hold some 110,000 clones, with 65% to 80% observed a single time. Germline V gene lookup returns CDR1 LNHNV and CDR2 YYDKDF (reference sequence). Deletions cut 8 bases from V and 0 bases from J, with 13 bases between. The CDR3 has 14 amino acids. Every patient had mismatch repair deficiency by PCR or immunohistochemistry. TCR sequencing covered a few patients who responded to pembrolizumab. Study-wide findings and caveats: After pembrolizumab, tumor-resident clones rose rapidly, then generally contracted before radiologic responses.

The source is an adult with mismatch repair-deficient cancer. Sample: peripheral blood, taken just over 59 weeks after starting pembrolizumab. The chain couples TRBV15 to TRBJ1-1; D not certain. The CDR3 loop is CATAGFGMNTEAFF. Here the CDR3 DNA reads TGTGCCACCGCCGGGTTTGGCATGAACACTGAAGCTTTCTTT.